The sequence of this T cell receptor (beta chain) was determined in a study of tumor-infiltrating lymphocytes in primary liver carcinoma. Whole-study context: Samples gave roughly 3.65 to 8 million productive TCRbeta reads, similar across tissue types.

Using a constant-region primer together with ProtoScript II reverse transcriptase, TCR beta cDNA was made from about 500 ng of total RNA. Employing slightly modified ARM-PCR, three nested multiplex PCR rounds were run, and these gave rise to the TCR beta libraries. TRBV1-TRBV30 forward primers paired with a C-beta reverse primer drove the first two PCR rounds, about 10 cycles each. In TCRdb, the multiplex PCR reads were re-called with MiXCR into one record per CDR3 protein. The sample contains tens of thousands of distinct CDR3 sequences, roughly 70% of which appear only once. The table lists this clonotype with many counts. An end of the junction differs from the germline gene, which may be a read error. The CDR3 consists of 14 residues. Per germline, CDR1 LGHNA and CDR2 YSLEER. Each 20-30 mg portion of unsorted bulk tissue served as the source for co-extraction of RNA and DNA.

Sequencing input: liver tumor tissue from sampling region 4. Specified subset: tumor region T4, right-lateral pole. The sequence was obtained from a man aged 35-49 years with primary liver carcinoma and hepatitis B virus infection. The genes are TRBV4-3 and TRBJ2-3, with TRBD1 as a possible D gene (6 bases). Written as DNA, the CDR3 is TGCGCCAGCAGCCAGGGGGCTGCATCAGACACGCAGTATTTT. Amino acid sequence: CASSQGAASDTQYF.